Sequencing of this T cell receptor (beta chain) was carried out in a study of blood T cell repertoires in COVID-19. At the level of the study: The United States, Italy and Spain were the sources of the acute and convalescent COVID-19 samples.

Ages ranged from about 18 to 89 years, with residence in around 24 US areas. V dropped 6 bases and J dropped 2 bases, with 16 bases sitting between them. The CDR3 contains 15 residues. Germline-derived CDR1 and CDR2 are SGHAT and FQNNGV. Methods used by the authors: The assay estimated nucleated cells by amplifying reference gene primers. Assay: immunoSEQ multiplex PCR; the TCRdb copy retains only in-frame clones and omits some. That table gives V, J and clone size, and the DNA gave D and trimming. The profile covers 150,000 to 200,000 clones, with almost 80% appearing a single time and approximately 15% taken by the ten largest.

Sequencing used PBMCs or T cells enriched from blood (not recorded which). The genes are TRBV11-2 and TRBJ2-5, with D tentatively TRBD2 (6 bases). This sequence originates from a woman between 45 and 65 years old who had recovered from COVID-19. The CDR3 sequence: CASRSVGDSQETQYF. In DNA form, the CDR3 reads TGTGCCAGCAGATCCGTGGGGGACTCGCAAGAGACCCAGTACTTC.